These 20 T cell receptor beta chains originate from one sample sequenced in a study of T cell responses to AZD1222 COVID-19 vaccine. The table came from immunoSEQ multiplex PCR; TCRdb's copy has only in-frame clones and leaves some out. This table holds 150,000 to 200,000 clones, under 95% found once. The source was peripheral blood, collected on day 0 of AZD1222 vaccination. The receptors derive from an adult in good health.

This chain links TRBV6-5 with TRBJ1-6; D ambiguous. Germline-derived CDR1 and CDR2 are MNHEY and SVGAGI. Trimming took 7 bases from V and 0 from J, leaving 10 bases between them. This CDR3 has 15 residues. For the CDR3, the DNA is TGTGCCAGCACTCTACCTAGCTCCTATAATTCACCCCTCCACTTT. Encoded protein: CASTLPSSYNSPLHF.

The gene calls are TRBV15 and TRBJ1-3; tentatively, D is TRBD1 (6 bases). The CDR3 extends over 13 amino acids. Germline loops: CDR1 LNHNV, CDR2 YYDKDF (reference sequence). V lost 10 bases to trimming and J lost 0 bases, with 10 bases between them. This CDR3 reads CAITGNSGNTIYF. The CDR3 DNA reads TGTGCCATTACAGGGAACTCTGGAAACACCATATATTTT.

The chain is built from TRBV19 and TRBJ1-3, with TRBD1 matching over 7 bases. With V trimmed by 10 bases and J by 2 bases, 11 bases remained unmatched. The CDR3 is made up of 15 amino acids. CDR1 and CDR2 (germline): LNHDA, SQIVND (reference sequence). CDR3 protein: CATNKWDSPGNTIYF. The CDR3, as DNA: TGTGCCACCAATAAGTGGGACAGCCCTGGAAACACCATATATTTT.

As DNA, the CDR3 is TGTGCCAGCAGTGAAATGGGGGACAGGCCTAACTATGGCTACACCTTC. It codes for CASSEMGDRPNYGYTF. The rearrangement links TRBV6-1 to TRBJ1-2; 8 positions agree with TRBD1. CDR1 and CDR2 (germline): MNHNS, SASEGT. The V segment lost 2 bases and the J segment 0 bases; nucleotides outside the gene matches: 5. This CDR3 has 16 amino acids.

The chain employs TRBV5-6 and TRBJ2-3; the D is unclear. The CDR3 loop spans 14 amino acids. Trimming removed 6 bases at V and 3 bases at J, with 14 bases between. Germline loops: CDR1 SGHDT, CDR2 YYEEEE. CDR3 coding DNA: TGTGCCAGCACCCTCTGGGCTAAAACAGATACGCAGTATTTT. This gives the protein CASTLWAKTDTQYF.

V and J are TRBV29-1 and TRBJ2-3; D is unclear. The V and J ends lost 3 bases and 7 bases respectively, with 8 bases between them. This CDR3 contains 11 residues. In germline, CDR1 is SQVTM, CDR2 ANQGSEA. CDR3: CSVDGRHTQYF. The DNA for the CDR3 is TGCAGCGTTGACGGCCGTCATACGCAGTATTTT.

The rearrangement joins TRBV5-1 to TRBJ2-1; TRBD2 agrees at 13 bases. Unmatched junction bases numbered 12, after V lost 6 bases and J lost 0 bases. The length of the CDR3 is 19 residues. The germline V gene has CDR1 SGHRS and CDR2 YFSETQ. CDR3 protein: CASTPVGTSGDHSYNEQFF. The CDR3, as DNA: TGCGCCAGCACCCCCGTCGGGACTAGCGGGGACCACTCCTACAATGAGCAGTTCTTC.

J is TRBJ1-6 and V is TRBV7-2, with D uncertain. Germline assignment: CDR1 SGHTA and CDR2 FQGNSA. V was pared by 5 bases and J by 0 bases, with 11 bases between. This CDR3 has 16 amino acids. The CDR3 loop reads CASSVSGSSYNSPLHF. CDR3 coding DNA: TGTGCCAGCAGCGTTTCCGGGAGCTCCTATAATTCACCCCTCCACTTT.

CDR3 nucleotides: TGTGCCAGCAGTCCAAGACAGACCCAGGGCTACACCTTC. Encoded protein: CASSPRQTQGYTF. The V call is TRBV27, the J call TRBJ1-2, with D maybe TRBD1 (5 bases). The ends were cut back, 5 bases at V and 8 bases at J, with 15 bases in the middle. The germline gives CDR1 MNHEY, CDR2 SMNVEV (reference sequence). The CDR3 runs to 13 residues.

This clone came up once. The genes are TRBV15 and TRBJ2-3, with 12 bases matching TRBD2. The CDR3 loop spans 16 amino acids. V lost 2 bases and J lost 3; bases outside the gene matches: 3. CDR1 LNHNV and CDR2 YYDKDF come from the germline V gene (reference sequence). CDR3 amino acids: CATSRLAGGSTDTQYF. The CDR3 DNA is TGTGCCACCAGCAGACTAGCGGGGGGGAGTACAGATACGCAGTATTTT. The complete variable domain, with remaining parts taken from reference TRBV15 and TRBJ2-3, reads DAMVIQNPRYQVTQFGKPVTLSCSQTLNHNVMYWYQQKSSQAPKLLFHYYDKDFNNEADTPDNFQSRRPNTSFCFLDIRSPGLGDTAMYLCATSRLAGGSTDTQYFGPGTRLTVL.

V usage is TRBV7-2 and J usage is TRBJ2-2; the match to TRBD2 covers 9 bases. Trimming cost V 0 bases and J 6 bases; bases outside gene matches: 2. The CDR3 is 15 amino acids. The germline gives CDR1 SGHTA, CDR2 FQGNSA. CDR3 sequence reads: CASSLAGTSPGELFF. In nucleotides, the CDR3 is TGTGCCAGCAGCTTAGCGGGGACTAGCCCCGGGGAGCTGTTTTTT.

The chain recombines TRBV7-2 with TRBJ2-5; 9 positions agree with TRBD2. This CDR3 contains 14 residues. Germline V lookup: CDR1 SGHTA, CDR2 FQGNSA. V lost 2 bases and J lost 8; bases outside the gene matches: 6. The CDR3 loop is CASSLTGGGGTQYF. The CDR3 DNA sequence: TGTGCCAGCAGCTTAACCGGCGGGGGGGGTACCCAGTACTTC.

This chain connects TRBV7-9 to TRBJ2-7, with 7 bases matching TRBD2. Germline trimming cut 4 bases from V and 3 bases from J; bases unmatched to any gene: 9. The CDR3 covers 15 residues. Germline V CDR1 and CDR2: SEHNR, FQNEAQ (reference sequence). The CDR3 DNA reads as TGTGCCAGCAGCTCGAGTGGCGGGGGATTCTACGAGCAGTACTTC. It codes for CASSSSGGGFYEQYF.

The chain links TRBV28 to TRBJ2-7; 8 nucleotides agree with TRBD1. CDR3 size: 17 residues. Germline CDR1 MDHEN, CDR2 SYDVKM. J gave up 2 bases and V 8 bases, and 17 bases lay outside the gene matches. CDR3 sequence reads: CASSGSGYRDRPYEQYF. CDR3 nucleotide sequence: TGTGCCAGCTCGGGTTCGGGATACCGGGACAGGCCCTACGAGCAGTACTTC.

This sequence joins TRBV6-2 or TRBV6-3 and TRBJ2-2; D may be TRBD2 (6 bases). CDR1 MNHEY and CDR2 SVGEGT come from the germline V gene. V lost 2 bases to trimming and J lost 3 bases, with 13 bases between them. CDR3 length: 16 residues. CDR3 coding DNA: TGTGCCAGCAGTTACGGGGTAGCGGATTACACCGGGGAGCTGTTTTTT. Its translation is CASSYGVADYTGELFF.

This CDR3 reads CASSYRGFNEKLFF. DNA for the CDR3: TGTGCCAGCAGTTACAGGGGGTTTAATGAAAAACTGTTTTTT. This chain joins TRBV28 and TRBJ1-4; 8 bases agree with TRBD1. From germline, CDR1 is MDHEN and CDR2 SYDVKM. CDR3 length equals 14 residues. The junction had 2 bases not matched to a gene; V was cut back by 4 bases and J by 4 bases.

This chain connects TRBV7-9 to TRBJ1-1; tentative D call: TRBD1 (6 bases). This CDR3 region has 13 residues. The V end lost 8 bases, the J end lost 1 base, and 11 bases lay between the germline ends. Germline lookup yields CDR1 SEHNR and CDR2 FQNEAQ (reference sequence). CDR3 sequence: CASGTQGNTEAFF. The CDR3 nucleotides are TGTGCCAGCGGAACACAGGGGAACACTGAAGCTTTCTTT.

This chain uses TRBV7-2 with TRBJ1-4; 10 positions match TRBD1. The germline V gene encodes CDR1 SGHTA and CDR2 FQGNSA. The CDR3 has 14 residues. V lost 3 bases and J lost 7; bases outside the gene matches: 2. The CDR3 reads CASSFDRGREKLFF. The CDR3 region has the DNA TGTGCCAGCAGCTTTGACAGGGGGCGTGAAAAACTGTTTTTT.

This rearrangement joins TRBV11-2 to TRBJ2-1; TRBD2 agrees at 15 bases. CDR1 is SGHAT and CDR2 is FQNNGV in the germline V gene. CDR3 length: 19 amino acids. Losses at the gene ends were 6 bases for V and 7 bases for J; bases not matched to a gene: 16. CDR3 in DNA: TGTGCCAGCAGAAGGCTGTGGACTAGCGGGGGGGCGCTTCAGAATGAGCAGTTCTTC. This translates into CASRRLWTSGGALQNEQFF.

V usage is TRBV7-2 and J usage is TRBJ1-1, with D uncertain. Germline loops: CDR1 SGHTA, CDR2 FQGNSA. V dropped 1 base and J dropped 1 base, with 7 bases sitting between them. This CDR3 region has 14 residues. CDR3 sequence: CASSLEPANTEAFF. Written as DNA, the CDR3 is TGTGCCAGCAGCTTAGAGCCAGCGAACACTGAAGCTTTCTTT. Full variable domain (remainder filled in from reference TRBV7-2 and TRBJ1-1): GAGVSQSPSNKVTEKGKDVELRCDPISGHTALYWYRQSLGQGLEFLIYFQGNSAPDKSGLPSDRFSAERTGGSVSTLTIQRTQQEDSAVYLCASSLEPANTEAFFGQGTRLTVV.